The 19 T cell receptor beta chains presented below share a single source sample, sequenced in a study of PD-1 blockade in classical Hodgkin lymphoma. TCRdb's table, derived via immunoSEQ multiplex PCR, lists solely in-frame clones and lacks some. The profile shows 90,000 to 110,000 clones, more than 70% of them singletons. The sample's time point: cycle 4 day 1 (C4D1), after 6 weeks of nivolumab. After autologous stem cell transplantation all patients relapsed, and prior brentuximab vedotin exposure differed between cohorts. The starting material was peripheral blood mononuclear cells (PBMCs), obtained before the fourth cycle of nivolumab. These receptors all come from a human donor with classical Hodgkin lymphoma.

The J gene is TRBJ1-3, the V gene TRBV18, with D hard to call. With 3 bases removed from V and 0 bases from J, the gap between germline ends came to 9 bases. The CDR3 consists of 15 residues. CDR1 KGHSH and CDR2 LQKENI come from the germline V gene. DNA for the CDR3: TGTGCCAGCTCACCTTCCCCGAGCTCTGGAAACACCATATATTTT. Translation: CASSPSPSSGNTIYF.

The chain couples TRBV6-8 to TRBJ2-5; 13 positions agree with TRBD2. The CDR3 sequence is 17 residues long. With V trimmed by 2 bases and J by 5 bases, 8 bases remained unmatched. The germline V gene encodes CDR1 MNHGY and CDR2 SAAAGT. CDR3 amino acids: CASSYGGLAGERETQYF. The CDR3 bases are TGTGCCAGCAGTTACGGTGGACTAGCGGGAGAACGGGAGACCCAGTACTTC.

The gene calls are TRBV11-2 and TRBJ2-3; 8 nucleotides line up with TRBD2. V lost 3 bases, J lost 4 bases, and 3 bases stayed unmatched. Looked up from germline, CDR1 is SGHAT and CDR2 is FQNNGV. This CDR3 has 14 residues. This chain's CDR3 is CASSFSGGPDTQYF. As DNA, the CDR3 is TGTGCCAGCAGCTTTTCGGGAGGGCCAGATACGCAGTATTTT.

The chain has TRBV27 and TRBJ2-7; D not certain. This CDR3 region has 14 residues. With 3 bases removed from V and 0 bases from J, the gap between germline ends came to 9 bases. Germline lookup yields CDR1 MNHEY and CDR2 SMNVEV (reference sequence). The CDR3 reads CASSFGPSSYEQYF. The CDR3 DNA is TGTGCCAGCAGTTTCGGGCCCAGCTCCTACGAGCAGTACTTC.

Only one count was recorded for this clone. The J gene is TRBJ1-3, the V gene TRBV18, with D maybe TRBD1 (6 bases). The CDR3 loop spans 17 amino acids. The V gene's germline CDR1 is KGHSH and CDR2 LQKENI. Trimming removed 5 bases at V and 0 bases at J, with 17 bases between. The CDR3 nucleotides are TGTGCCAGCTCATCAAATCAGGGACAACTCTCTGGAAACACCATATATTTT. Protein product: CASSSNQGQLSGNTIYF.

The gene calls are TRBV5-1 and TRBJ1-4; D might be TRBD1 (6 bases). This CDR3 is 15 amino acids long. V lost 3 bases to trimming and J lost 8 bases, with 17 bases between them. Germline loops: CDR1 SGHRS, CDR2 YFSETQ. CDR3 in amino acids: CASSSQGRGEEKLFF. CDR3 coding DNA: TGCGCCAGCAGCTCTCAGGGGAGAGGAGAGGAAAAACTGTTTTTT.

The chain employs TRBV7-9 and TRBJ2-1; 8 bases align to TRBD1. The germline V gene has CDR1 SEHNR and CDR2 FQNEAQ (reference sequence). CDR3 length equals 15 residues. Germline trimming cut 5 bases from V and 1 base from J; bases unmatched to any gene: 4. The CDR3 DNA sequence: TGTGCCAGCAGCCCTTACAGGGGGTCCTACAATGAGCAGTTCTTC. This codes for CASSPYRGSYNEQFF.

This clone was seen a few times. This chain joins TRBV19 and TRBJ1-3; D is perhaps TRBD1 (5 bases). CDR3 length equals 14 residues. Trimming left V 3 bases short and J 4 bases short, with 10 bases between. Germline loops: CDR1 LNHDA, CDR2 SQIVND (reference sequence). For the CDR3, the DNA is TGTGCCAGTAGTATTGGGACGAGCGGAAACACCATATATTTT. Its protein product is CASSIGTSGNTIYF. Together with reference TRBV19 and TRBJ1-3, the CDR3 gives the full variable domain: DGGITQSPKYLFRKEGQNVTLSCEQNLNHDAMYWYRQDPGQGLRLIYYSQIVNDFQKGDIAEGYSVSREKKESFPLTVTSAQKNPTAFYLCASSIGTSGNTIYFGEGSWLTVV.

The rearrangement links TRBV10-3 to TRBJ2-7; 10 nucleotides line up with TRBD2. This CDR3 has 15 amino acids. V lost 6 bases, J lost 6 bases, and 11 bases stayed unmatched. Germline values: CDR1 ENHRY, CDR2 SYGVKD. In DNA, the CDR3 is TGTGCCATCAGCCGGAAACTAGCGGGACGCGCCGAGCAGTACTTC. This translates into CAISRKLAGRAEQYF.

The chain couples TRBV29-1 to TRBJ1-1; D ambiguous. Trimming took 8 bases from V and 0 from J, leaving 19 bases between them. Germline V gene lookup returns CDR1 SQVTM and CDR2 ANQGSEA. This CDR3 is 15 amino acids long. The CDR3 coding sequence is TGCAGCCCCCGATTAGTTACCTCAATGAACACTGAAGCTTTCTTT. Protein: CSPRLVTSMNTEAFF.

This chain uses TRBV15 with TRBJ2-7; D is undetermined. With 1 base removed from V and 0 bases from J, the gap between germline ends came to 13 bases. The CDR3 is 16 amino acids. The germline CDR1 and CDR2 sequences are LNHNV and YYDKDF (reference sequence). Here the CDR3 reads CATSRGALHFSYEQYF. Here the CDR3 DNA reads TGTGCCACCAGCAGAGGAGCCCTGCATTTCTCCTACGAGCAGTACTTC.

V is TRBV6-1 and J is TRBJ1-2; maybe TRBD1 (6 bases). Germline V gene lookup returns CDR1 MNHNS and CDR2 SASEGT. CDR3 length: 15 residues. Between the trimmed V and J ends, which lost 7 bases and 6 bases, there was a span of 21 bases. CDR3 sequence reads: CASIREDSGVDGYTF. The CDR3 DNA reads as TGTGCCAGCATCCGAGAGGACAGCGGAGTGGATGGCTACACCTTC.

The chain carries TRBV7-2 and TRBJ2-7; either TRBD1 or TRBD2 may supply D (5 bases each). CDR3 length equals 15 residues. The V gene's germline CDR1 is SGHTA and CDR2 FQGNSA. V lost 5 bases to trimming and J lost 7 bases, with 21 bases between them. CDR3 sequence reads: CASSIGLSGWGEQYF. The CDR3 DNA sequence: TGTGCCAGCAGCATCGGACTGTCCGGTTGGGGGGAGCAGTACTTC.

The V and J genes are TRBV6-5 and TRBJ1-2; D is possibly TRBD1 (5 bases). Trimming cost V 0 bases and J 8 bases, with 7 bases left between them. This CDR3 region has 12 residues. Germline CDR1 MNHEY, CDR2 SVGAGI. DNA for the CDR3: TGTGCCAGCAGTTACTCGGGGGGGGGCTACACCTTC. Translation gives CASSYSGGGYTF.

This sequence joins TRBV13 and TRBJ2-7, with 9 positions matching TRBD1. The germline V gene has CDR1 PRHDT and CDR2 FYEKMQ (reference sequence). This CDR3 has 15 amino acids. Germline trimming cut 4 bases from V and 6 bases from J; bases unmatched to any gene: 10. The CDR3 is CASSSGQGFIGEQYF. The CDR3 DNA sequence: TGTGCCAGCAGCTCTGGACAGGGGTTTATAGGCGAGCAGTACTTC.

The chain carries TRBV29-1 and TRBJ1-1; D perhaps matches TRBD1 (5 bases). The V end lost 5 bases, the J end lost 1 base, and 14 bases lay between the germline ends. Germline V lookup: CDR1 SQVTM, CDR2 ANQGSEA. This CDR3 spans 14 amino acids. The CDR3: CSVNKGNTNTEAFF. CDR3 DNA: TGCAGCGTTAACAAGGGGAACACGAACACTGAAGCTTTCTTT. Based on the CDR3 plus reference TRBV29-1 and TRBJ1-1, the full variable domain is SAVISQKPSRDICQRGTSLTIQCQVDSQVTMMFWYRQQPGQSLTLIATANQGSEATYESGFVIDKFPISRPNLTFSTLTVSNMSPEDSSIYLCSVNKGNTNTEAFFGQGTRLTVV.

The CDR3 nucleotides are TGCGCCAGCAGCTTGGTGGGTTCTGGGGCCAACGTCCTGACTTTC. Its protein product is CASSLVGSGANVLTF. The J gene is TRBJ2-6, the V gene TRBV5-1; D is undetermined. Germline V gene sequence: CDR1 SGHRS, CDR2 YFSETQ. This CDR3 comprises 15 residues. V was shortened by 0 bases and J by 1 base, with 5 bases between the two germline ends.

The CDR3 nucleotides read TGTGCCAGCAGTTCCCAACCCCCCTTTAATGAGCAGTTCTTC. Translation: CASSSQPPFNEQFF. The chain links TRBV7-9 to TRBJ2-1; no reliable D call. The CDR3 contains 14 residues. With 6 bases removed from V and 7 bases from J, the gap between germline ends came to 16 bases. CDR1 is SEHNR and CDR2 is FQNEAQ in the germline V gene (reference sequence). The full variable domain, rest sourced from reference TRBV7-9 and TRBJ2-1, is DTGVSQNPRHKITKRGQNVTFRCDPISEHNRLYWYRQTLGQGPEFLTYFQNEAQLEKSRLLSDRFSAERPKGSFSTLEIQRTEQGDSAMYLCASSSQPPFNEQFFGPGTRLTVL.

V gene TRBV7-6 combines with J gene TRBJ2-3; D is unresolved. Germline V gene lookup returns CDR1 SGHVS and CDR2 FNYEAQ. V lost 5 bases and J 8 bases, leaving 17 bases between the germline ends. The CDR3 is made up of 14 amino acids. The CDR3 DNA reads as TGTGCCAGCAGCCCATGCTTGACTGGGTGTACGCAGTATTTT. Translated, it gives CASSPCLTGCTQYF. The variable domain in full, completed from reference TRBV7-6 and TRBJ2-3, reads GAGVSQSPRYKVTKRGQDVALRCDPISGHVSLYWYRQALGQGPEFLTYFNYEAQQDKSGLPNDRFSAERPEGSISTLTIQRTEQRDSAMYRCASSPCLTGCTQYFGPGTRLTVL.